Below are 12 T cell receptor beta chains sequenced from a single sample in a study of OX40 agonist ivuxolimab in advanced cancers. Generated by immunoSEQ multiplex PCR, the TCRdb table keeps only in-frame clones and is missing some. Of 50,000 to 70,000 clones detected, approximately 85% appear once; the ten largest clones hold roughly 3.1%. Source: CD4+ or CD8+ T cells sorted from blood, taken in a trial of the OX40 agonist ivuxolimab. These TCRs come from an adult with an advanced solid tumor such as melanoma, head and neck, liver or kidney cancer.

The chain joins TRBV10-3 to TRBJ2-6; no firm D call. V lost 8 bases to trimming and J lost 0 bases, with 14 bases between them. This CDR3 comprises 16 residues. Germline V gene data show CDR1 as ENHRY and CDR2 as SYGVKD. The CDR3 is CAIGVPPNSGANVLTF. CDR3 nucleotide sequence: TGTGCCATCGGGGTGCCTCCAAACTCTGGGGCCAACGTCCTGACTTTC.

The J gene is TRBJ1-4, the V gene TRBV7-2; D is ambiguous. This CDR3 is built from 14 residues. Germline CDR1 is SGHTA and CDR2 is FQGNSA. V was shortened by 4 bases and J by 8 bases, with 14 bases between the two germline ends. The CDR3 reads CASSSTVGSEKLFF. CDR3 in DNA: TGTGCCAGCAGCTCGACGGTGGGCAGCGAAAAACTGTTTTTT.

V and J are TRBV2 and TRBJ1-1; 12 bases map to TRBD1. This CDR3 spans 15 amino acids. From germline, CDR1 is SNHLY and CDR2 FYNNEI. Trimming took 7 bases from V and 0 from J; bases not matched to a gene: 3. The CDR3 bases are TGTGCCAGCACGGGACAGGGGGCCATGAACACTGAAGCTTTCTTT. This codes for CASTGQGAMNTEAFF.

This clone has a single count. The V gene is TRBV7-2, the J gene TRBJ1-5; TRBD1 is a possible D gene (6 bases). Germline V CDR1 and CDR2: SGHTA, FQGNSA. Trimming removed 1 base at V and 1 base at J, with 8 bases between. The CDR3 covers 15 residues. The CDR3 here is CASSLGTVSNQPQHF. The CDR3 nucleotides read TGTGCCAGCAGCTTAGGGACAGTGAGCAATCAGCCCCAGCATTTT.

The CDR3 sequence is CASKTGGGRGYTF. In DNA form, the CDR3 reads TGTGCCAGCAAGACAGGGGGCGGGCGCGGCTACACCTTC. The rearrangement links TRBV6-5 to TRBJ1-2; TRBD1 matches at 10 bases. V was clipped by 7 bases and J by 8 bases; unmatched bases: 7. Per germline, CDR1 MNHEY and CDR2 SVGAGI. CDR3 size: 13 residues.

The rearrangement uses TRBV6-6 and TRBJ1-5; D remains ambiguous. The germline V gene has CDR1 MNHNY and CDR2 SVGAGI (reference sequence). CDR3 length: 13 residues. The V end lost 10 bases, the J end lost 7 bases, and 17 bases lay between the germline ends. Here the CDR3 DNA reads TGTGCCACCCAGGACCGGGCGGACCAGCCCCAGCATTTT. Residues: CATQDRADQPQHF.

The genes are TRBV29-1 and TRBJ2-3; TRBD1 aligns across 9 bases. The V gene end was trimmed by 2 bases and the J gene end by 4 bases; junction bases not matched to a gene: 10. Germline V gives CDR1 SQVTM, CDR2 ANQGSEA. CDR3 length: 16 residues. CDR3 in DNA: TGCAGCGTTGAATTTCTGAGGGACAGGGTCGCAGATACGCAGTATTTT. Translating it yields CSVEFLRDRVADTQYF.

This sequence joins TRBV10-1 and TRBJ2-5; TRBD1 is a possible D gene (5 bases). The CDR3 extends over 14 amino acids. Trimming shortened V by 7 bases and J by 5 bases, and 17 bases separated the two germline ends. Looked up from germline, CDR1 is WNHNN and CDR2 is SYGVQD (reference sequence). The CDR3, as DNA: TGCGCCAGCACTACAAACCAGGGCCGGGAGACCCAGTACTTC. Its protein is CASTTNQGRETQYF.

The chain couples TRBV29-1 to TRBJ2-7; the D gene is possibly TRBD2 (6 bases). Germline V gene lookup returns CDR1 SQVTM and CDR2 ANQGSEA. V was shortened by 6 bases and J by 3 bases, with 12 bases between the two germline ends. The CDR3 length is 12 residues. CDR3 nucleotides: TGCAGCGTAACAAAGGAGGGCTACGAGCAGTACTTC. Its protein product is CSVTKEGYEQYF.

This clone appeared once. J is TRBJ2-3 and V is TRBV29-1; maybe TRBD2 (5 bases). Trimming removed 6 bases from V and 1 base from J, with 14 bases in between. CDR1 SQVTM and CDR2 ANQGSEA come from the germline V gene. CDR3 size: 14 residues. This chain's CDR3 is CSVTDGVGTDTQYF. For the CDR3, the DNA is TGCAGCGTCACGGACGGGGTGGGCACAGATACGCAGTATTTT.

V and J are TRBV19 and TRBJ2-4; D uncertain. Per the germline V gene, CDR1 is LNHDA and CDR2 is SQIVND (reference sequence). This CDR3 is built from 14 residues. The V gene lost 6 bases and the J gene lost 0 bases, with 9 bases spanning the gap. This CDR3 is CASSRLLAKNIQYF. CDR3 DNA: TGTGCCAGTAGCAGACTCCTAGCCAAAAACATTCAGTACTTC.

This clone was counted a single time. The rearrangement links TRBV5-1 to TRBJ1-6; TRBD1 agrees at 9 bases. There are 14 residues in the CDR3. CDR1 and CDR2 from the germline V gene are SGHRS and YFSETQ. V shed 0 bases, J shed 10 bases, and the junction held 2 bases outside the gene matches. CDR3 amino acids: CASSLEDRGSPLHF. The CDR3 region has the DNA TGCGCCAGCAGCTTGGAGGACAGGGGATCACCCCTCCACTTT.